This T cell receptor (beta chain) appears in the sequencing data of a study of control samples from healthy donors and cancer patients. Sequenced by immunoSEQ multiplex PCR; TCRdb stores in-frame clones only, minus some. Altogether some 120,000 clones are present, approximately 90% being singletons, with the ten largest covering 1.1%. The V gene lost 4 bases and the J gene lost 2 bases, with 11 bases spanning the gap. Germline CDR1 is ENHRY and CDR2 is SYGVKD. This CDR3 has 14 amino acids. The V gene is TRBV10-3, the J gene TRBJ1-2; D not certain. This TCR was recovered from a woman between 45 and 65 years old with colorectal cancer. Sequenced material: PBMCs. Here the CDR3 reads CAISAGGSNYGYTF. The CDR3 DNA follows: TGTGCCATCAGTGCAGGCGGATCCAACTATGGCTACACCTTC.